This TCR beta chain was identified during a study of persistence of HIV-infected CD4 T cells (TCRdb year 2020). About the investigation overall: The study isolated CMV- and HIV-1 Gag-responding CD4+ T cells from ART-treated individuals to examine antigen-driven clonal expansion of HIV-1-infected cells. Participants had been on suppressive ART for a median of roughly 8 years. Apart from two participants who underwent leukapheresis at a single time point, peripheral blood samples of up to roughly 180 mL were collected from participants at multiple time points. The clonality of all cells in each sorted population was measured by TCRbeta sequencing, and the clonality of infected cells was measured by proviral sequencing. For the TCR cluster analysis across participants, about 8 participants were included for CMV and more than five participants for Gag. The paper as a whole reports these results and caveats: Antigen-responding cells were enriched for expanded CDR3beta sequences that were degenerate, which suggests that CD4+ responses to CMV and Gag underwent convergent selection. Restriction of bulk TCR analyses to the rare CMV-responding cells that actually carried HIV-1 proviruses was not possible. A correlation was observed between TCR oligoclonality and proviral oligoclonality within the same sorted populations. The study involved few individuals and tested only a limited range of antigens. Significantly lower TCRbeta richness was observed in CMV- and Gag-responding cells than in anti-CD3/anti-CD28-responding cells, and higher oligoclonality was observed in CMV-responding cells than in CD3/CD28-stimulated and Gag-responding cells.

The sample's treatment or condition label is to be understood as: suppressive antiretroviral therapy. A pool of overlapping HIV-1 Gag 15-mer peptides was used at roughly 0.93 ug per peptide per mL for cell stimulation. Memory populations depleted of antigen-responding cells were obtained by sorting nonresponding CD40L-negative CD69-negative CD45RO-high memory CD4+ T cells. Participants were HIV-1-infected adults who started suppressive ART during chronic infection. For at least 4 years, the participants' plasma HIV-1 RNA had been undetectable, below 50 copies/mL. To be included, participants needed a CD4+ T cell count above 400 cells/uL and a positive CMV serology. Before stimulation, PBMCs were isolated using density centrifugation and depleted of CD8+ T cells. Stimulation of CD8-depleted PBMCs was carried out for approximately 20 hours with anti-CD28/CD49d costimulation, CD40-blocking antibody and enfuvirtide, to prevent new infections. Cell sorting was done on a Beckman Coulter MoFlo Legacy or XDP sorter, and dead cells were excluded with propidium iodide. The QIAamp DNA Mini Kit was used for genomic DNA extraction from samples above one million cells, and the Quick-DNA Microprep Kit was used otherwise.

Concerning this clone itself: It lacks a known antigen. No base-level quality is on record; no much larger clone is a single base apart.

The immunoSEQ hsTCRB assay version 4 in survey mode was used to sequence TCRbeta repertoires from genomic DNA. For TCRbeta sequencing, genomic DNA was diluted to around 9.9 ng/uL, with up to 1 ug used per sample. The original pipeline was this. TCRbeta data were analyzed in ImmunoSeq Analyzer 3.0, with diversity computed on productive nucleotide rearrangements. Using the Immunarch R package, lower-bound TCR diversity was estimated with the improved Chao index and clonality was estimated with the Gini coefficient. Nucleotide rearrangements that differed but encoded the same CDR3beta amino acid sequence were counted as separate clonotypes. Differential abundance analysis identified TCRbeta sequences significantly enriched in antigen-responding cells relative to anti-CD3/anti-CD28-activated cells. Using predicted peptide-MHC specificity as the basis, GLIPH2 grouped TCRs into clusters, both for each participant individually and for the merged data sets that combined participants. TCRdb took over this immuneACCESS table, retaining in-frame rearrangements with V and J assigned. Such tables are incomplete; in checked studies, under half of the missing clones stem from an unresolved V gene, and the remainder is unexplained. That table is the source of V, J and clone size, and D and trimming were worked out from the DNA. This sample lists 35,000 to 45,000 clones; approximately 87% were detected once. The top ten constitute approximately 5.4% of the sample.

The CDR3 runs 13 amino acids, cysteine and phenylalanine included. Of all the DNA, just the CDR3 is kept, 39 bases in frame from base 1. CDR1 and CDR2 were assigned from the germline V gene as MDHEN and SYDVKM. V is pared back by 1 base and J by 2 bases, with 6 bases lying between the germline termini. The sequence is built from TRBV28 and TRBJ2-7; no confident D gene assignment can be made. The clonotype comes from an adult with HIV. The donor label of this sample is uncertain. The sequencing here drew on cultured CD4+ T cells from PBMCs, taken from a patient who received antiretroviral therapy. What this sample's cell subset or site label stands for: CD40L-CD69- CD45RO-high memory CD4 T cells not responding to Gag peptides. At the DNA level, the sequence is TGTGCCAGCAGTTTATTCAAGACCTACGAGCAGTACTTC. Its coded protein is CASSLFKTYEQYF.